This TCR beta chain emerged from a study of T cell repertoires in cytomegalovirus infection. As for the study in general: Well-studied HLA-B-restricted epitopes and recently identified HLA-C-restricted epitopes of CMV were both used in the study. Shared public TCR beta signatures pointed to both CMV infection and a matching HLA type.

CDR1 and CDR2 (germline): MDHEN, SYDVKM. This CDR3 region has 14 residues. Trimming took 7 bases from V and 8 from J; bases not matched to a gene: 11. A single record per CDR3 protein comes from TCRdb applying MiXCR to the reads. Counted here are approximately 1,000,000 distinct CDR3 sequences, around 32% occurring once; the ten biggest clones make up 13%. Whole-study results and caveats: HLA-C-restricted CMV-specific TCR beta clonotypes prevailed in the ex vivo response. Cumulative public TCR beta family frequency identified CMV carriers with the relevant HLA.

With regard to this clonotype: Antigen specificity is unknown.

The chain employs TRBV28 and TRBJ2-1; 7 bases fit TRBD1. The sequence was obtained from a human donor in good health (CMV status not recorded). Some clones in this sample may be carry-over from other donors' samples. This specimen consisted of cultured CD8+ T cells from PBMCs, obtained from culture after CMV antigen stimulation. CDR3 nucleotides: TGTGCCAGCACCTCCACAGGGGCCCCTCATGAGCAGTTCTTC. Its translation: CASTSTGAPHEQFF.